The 6 T cell receptor beta chains below were found in one sample sequenced in a study of blood T cell repertoires in COVID-19. Sequencing was performed with immunoSEQ multiplex PCR; in TCRdb, only in-frame clones are kept and a portion is missing. The table lists some 90,000 clones, about 84% of them singletons. The material sequenced was peripheral blood. The receptors were gathered from a man in his 60s with acute or convalescent COVID-19.

This chain uses TRBV5-5 with TRBJ2-1, with D perhaps matching TRBD1 (5 bases). The CDR3 is 14 amino acids. The ends were cut back, 0 bases at V and 7 bases at J, with 11 bases in the middle. Germline V gene lookup returns CDR1 SGHKS and CDR2 YYEKEE (reference sequence). This CDR3 is CASSLEGVGNEQFF. The CDR3 DNA follows: TGTGCCAGCAGCTTGGAAGGGGTGGGGAATGAGCAGTTCTTC.

The J gene is TRBJ2-3, the V gene TRBV18, with 7 bases fitting TRBD1. The CDR3 is 15 amino acids. V dropped 6 bases and J dropped 2; count of bases not matched to a gene: 8. Germline CDR1 KGHSH, CDR2 LQKENI. In DNA form, the CDR3 reads TGTGCCAGCTCCACGACAGGGATAGACACAGATACGCAGTATTTT. This gives the protein CASSTTGIDTDTQYF.

Sample share makes this clone medium-sized (0.01 to 0.1%). The chain employs TRBV6-2 or TRBV6-3 and TRBJ1-5, with 9 bases lining up with TRBD1. V trimming: 0 bases; J trimming: 4 bases; junction bases outside the gene matches: 1. This CDR3 region has 15 residues. Per germline, CDR1 MNHEY and CDR2 SVGEGT. The CDR3 region is CASSYSGQGNQPQHF. CDR3 coding DNA: TGTGCCAGCAGTTACTCCGGACAGGGGAATCAGCCCCAGCATTTT.

This clone turned up a few times. The chain recombines TRBV4-1 with TRBJ2-1, with D perhaps matching TRBD1 (5 bases). The CDR3 is 15 amino acids. Germline-derived CDR1 and CDR2 are MGHRA and YSYEKL. The V and J ends lost 5 bases and 1 base respectively, with 12 bases between them. The CDR3 here is CASSASGNSYNEQFF. The CDR3, as DNA: TGCGCCAGCAGCGCCTCAGGGAATTCCTACAATGAGCAGTTCTTC.

The chain carries TRBV5-1 and TRBJ2-5; D may be TRBD2 (6 bases). Trimming took off 1 base at V and 1 base at J, with 11 bases between the two ends. This CDR3 has 15 amino acids. Germline lookup yields CDR1 SGHRS and CDR2 YFSETQ. CDR3 in DNA: TGCGCCAGCAGCTTGAGGAGGACTACCCAAGAGACCCAGTACTTC. It yields the protein CASSLRRTTQETQYF.

This clone appeared a single time. The chain's CDR3 is CASLQGQGNGYTF. DNA of the CDR3: TGTGCCAGCCTCCAGGGGCAGGGAAACGGCTACACCTTC. The chain couples TRBV21-1 to TRBJ1-2; the D call TRBD1 from the table was never checked on the DNA. TRBV21-1 is a pseudogene segment. The CDR3 extends over 13 amino acids.